The 23 T cell receptor beta chains reported below all come from one sample, sequenced in a study of blood T cell repertoires in COVID-19. The protocol was immunoSEQ multiplex PCR, while the TCRdb copy is restricted to in-frame clones and leaves out a portion. The sample records about 230,000 clones, 85% to 90% being singletons. The sequenced material came from peripheral blood. These receptors were taken from a man aged 50-60 years with COVID-19, enrolled during active disease.

The genes are TRBV15 and TRBJ2-2; 7 nucleotides align to TRBD2. V lost 3 bases and J lost 8; bases outside the gene matches: 6. This CDR3 spans 14 amino acids. Germline CDR1 and CDR2: LNHNV and YYDKDF (reference sequence). The CDR3 bases are TGTGCCACCAGCAGGATAGAGCGGGAAGGGGAGCTGTTTTTT. Translated, it gives CATSRIEREGELFF.

This clone was detected only once. V usage is TRBV6-5 and J usage is TRBJ2-7; TRBD2 aligns across 10 bases. This CDR3 region has 15 residues. The V gene's germline CDR1 is MNHEY and CDR2 SVGAGI. J lost 5 bases, V lost 7 bases, and 11 bases had no gene match. The CDR3 loop is CASTTPASGSNEQYF. CDR3 DNA: TGTGCCAGCACCACCCCCGCTAGCGGGAGCAACGAGCAGTACTTC.

In its sample, this clone was seen a few times. This rearrangement joins TRBV27 to TRBJ2-3, with 7 bases matching TRBD2. The CDR3 is 14 amino acids. The V and J ends lost 7 bases and 2 bases, in that order; junction bases with no gene match: 6. CDR1 and CDR2 from the germline V gene are MNHEY and SMNVEV (reference sequence). The CDR3 nucleotides read TGTGCCAGCACCGTCGGGGGGATCACAGATACGCAGTATTTT. This translates into CASTVGGITDTQYF.

V is TRBV6-2 or TRBV6-3 and J is TRBJ1-2, with TRBD1 matching 7 bases. V was clipped by 3 bases and J by 8 bases; unmatched bases: 9. The CDR3 contains 14 residues. Germline CDR1 and CDR2: MNHEY and SVGEGT. As DNA, the CDR3 is TGTGCCAGCAGTTATCGCCACAGGGGAGAGGGCTACACCTTC. Translated, it gives CASSYRHRGEGYTF.

This chain connects TRBV10-3 to TRBJ1-5, with D perhaps TRBD1 (6 bases). The CDR3 totals 15 residues. V was clipped by 2 bases and J by 11 bases, with 19 bases between them. In germline, CDR1 is ENHRY, CDR2 SYGVKD. The CDR3 reads CAISEGVGGMGSQHF. The CDR3 coding sequence is TGTGCCATCAGTGAGGGGGTAGGGGGAATGGGGTCCCAGCATTTT.

This clone was counted between two and nine times. V usage is TRBV7-9 and J usage is TRBJ2-3; D possibly corresponds to TRBD1 (5 bases). CDR3 length: 13 residues. Germline V CDR1 and CDR2: SEHNR, FQNEAQ (reference sequence). V gave up 5 bases and J gave up 3 bases, with 9 bases separating them. CDR3 protein: CASSRRETDTQYF. The CDR3 DNA reads as TGTGCCAGCAGCCGCAGGGAAACAGATACGCAGTATTTT.

This chain links TRBV9 with TRBJ2-3; 11 bases fit TRBD2. V dropped 5 bases and J dropped 4; count of bases not matched to a gene: 6. The V gene's germline CDR1 is SGDLS and CDR2 YYNGEE. The length of the CDR3 is 15 residues. The CDR3 DNA follows: TGTGCCAGCAGTCTTAGCGGGGGGGCCTCAGATACGCAGTATTTT. It translates to CASSLSGGASDTQYF. The variable domain in full, with the rest retrieved from reference TRBV9 and TRBJ2-3, is DSGVTQTPKHLITATGQRVTLRCSPRSGDLSVYWYQQSLDQGLQFLIQYYNGEERAKGNILERFSAQQFPDLHSELNLSSLELGDSALYFCASSLSGGASDTQYFGPGTRLTVL.

V usage is TRBV6-2 or TRBV6-3 and J usage is TRBJ1-1, with D perhaps TRBD1 (6 bases). The CDR3 has 17 residues. Germline CDR1 and CDR2: MNHEY and SVGEGT. Trimming removed 6 bases from V and 0 bases from J, with 20 bases in between. The CDR3 DNA reads as TGTGCCAGCAGCCCCCATGTAGGGGGTCAGATGAACACTGAAGCTTTCTTT. Translated: CASSPHVGGQMNTEAFF.

CDR3 region: CASSVAGQGAGELFF. Here the CDR3 DNA reads TGTGCCAGCAGCGTAGCTGGACAGGGTGCCGGGGAGCTGTTTTTT. The chain has TRBV9 and TRBJ2-2; 8 bases map to TRBD1. This CDR3 is 15 amino acids long. The germline V gene encodes CDR1 SGDLS and CDR2 YYNGEE. V was clipped by 0 bases and J by 6 bases; unmatched bases: 4.

This chain links TRBV5-1 with TRBJ2-3; TRBD2 matches at 12 bases. The V segment lost 3 bases and the J segment 1 base; nucleotides outside the gene matches: 9. Germline V gene sequence: CDR1 SGHRS, CDR2 YFSETQ. This CDR3 has 18 residues. This chain's CDR3 is CASSWGSRLAGGTDTQYF. CDR3 coding DNA: TGCGCCAGCAGCTGGGGATCCCGACTAGCGGGGGGCACAGATACGCAGTATTTT.

The J gene is TRBJ1-5, the V gene TRBV19; TRBD1 matches at 7 bases. The CDR3 extends over 15 amino acids. Per germline, CDR1 LNHDA and CDR2 SQIVND (reference sequence). V lost 5 bases to trimming and J lost 4 bases; unmatched junction nucleotides: 8. CDR3 in amino acids: CASSLLQGTNQPQHF. CDR3 nucleotide sequence: TGTGCCAGTAGTCTCCTACAGGGGACGAATCAGCCCCAGCATTTT.

This chain connects TRBV5-4 to TRBJ2-5, with 11 positions matching TRBD1. This CDR3 has 16 amino acids. Germline trimming cut 4 bases from V and 5 bases from J; bases unmatched to any gene: 10. Germline V gene sequence: CDR1 SGHNT, CDR2 YYREEE (reference sequence). The DNA for the CDR3 is TGTGCCAGCAGCCCCGCCGGACAGGGGGCGTGGGAGACCCAGTACTTC. Translation: CASSPAGQGAWETQYF.

The CDR3 protein is CASSSRTGSYEQYF. In DNA form, the CDR3 reads TGTGCCAGCAGTTCCCGGACAGGGTCCTACGAGCAGTACTTC. This chain connects TRBV27 to TRBJ2-7; 8 nucleotides agree with TRBD1. Germline V lookup: CDR1 MNHEY, CDR2 SMNVEV (reference sequence). The CDR3 extends over 14 amino acids. Trimming at V came to 4 bases and at J to 1 base, leaving 3 bases not matched to a gene.

CDR3 sequence: CASSVGSVSYEQYF. In nucleotides, the CDR3 is TGTGCCAGCAGCGTAGGTAGCGTCTCCTACGAGCAGTACTTC. V is TRBV9 and J is TRBJ2-7; a possible D gene is TRBD2 (5 bases). From germline, CDR1 is SGDLS and CDR2 YYNGEE. This CDR3 spans 14 amino acids. With 0 bases removed from V and 0 bases from J, the gap between germline ends came to 7 bases.

V is TRBV11-1 and J is TRBJ2-7, with 8 nucleotides matching TRBD1. The CDR3 contains 15 residues. Germline CDR1 SGHAT, CDR2 FQDESV (reference sequence). J lost 3 bases, V lost 2 bases, and 6 bases had no gene match. The CDR3 region has the DNA TGTGCCAGCAGCTTATATTCCGGACAGGGCTACGAGCAGTACTTC. Protein: CASSLYSGQGYEQYF.

V is TRBV7-2 and J is TRBJ1-4; D remains ambiguous. This CDR3 is built from 15 residues. The germline V gene encodes CDR1 SGHTA and CDR2 FQGNSA. Trimming cost V 4 bases and J 0 bases, with 9 bases left between them. CDR3 sequence: CASSSPSTTNEKLFF. The CDR3 DNA sequence: TGTGCCAGCAGCTCTCCCTCTACAACTAATGAAAAACTGTTTTTT.

The chain uses TRBV12-3 or TRBV12-4 and TRBJ1-4, with D possibly being TRBD1 (5 bases). Trimming removed 3 bases at V and 7 bases at J, with 6 bases between. This CDR3 is 12 amino acids long. The CDR3 region is CASSFRVEKLFF. CDR3 nucleotides: TGTGCCAGCAGTTTCAGGGTTGAAAAACTGTTTTTT.

The genes are TRBV11-3 and TRBJ2-3; 9 positions match TRBD1. CDR1 is SGHNT and CDR2 is YENEEA in the germline V gene. V shed 5 bases and J 0 bases; nucleotides not matched to a gene: 3. The CDR3 has 15 residues. The CDR3 here is CASSPQGASTDTQYF. The CDR3 region has the DNA TGTGCCAGCAGCCCACAGGGGGCGAGCACAGATACGCAGTATTTT.

The chain combines TRBV10-3 with TRBJ2-5; 10 nucleotides align to TRBD2. The junction had 2 bases not matched to a gene; V was cut back by 2 bases and J by 2 bases. The CDR3 covers 15 residues. Per the germline V gene, CDR1 is ENHRY and CDR2 is SYGVKD. The CDR3 sequence: CAISERAGGQETQYF. For the CDR3, the DNA is TGTGCCATCAGTGAGAGAGCGGGGGGGCAAGAGACCCAGTACTTC.

The V and J genes are TRBV9 and TRBJ1-6, with D tentatively TRBD1 (6 bases). With 0 bases removed from V and 8 bases from J, the gap between germline ends came to 18 bases. CDR1 and CDR2 from the germline V gene are SGDLS and YYNGEE. This CDR3 has 17 amino acids. As DNA, the CDR3 is TGTGCCAGCAGCGTAGAGGCAGGACAGTTGTCGGATTCACCCCTCCACTTT. Translation gives CASSVEAGQLSDSPLHF.

The chain has TRBV7-2 and TRBJ2-7, with 11 bases matching TRBD2. From germline, CDR1 is SGHTA and CDR2 FQGNSA. The junction had 7 bases not matched to a gene; V was cut back by 5 bases and J by 4 bases. The CDR3 is made up of 15 amino acids. CDR3: CASSPTSGDMYEQYF. The CDR3 bases are TGTGCCAGCAGCCCGACTAGCGGGGATATGTACGAGCAGTACTTC.

This rearrangement joins TRBV27 to TRBJ2-7, with 9 bases aligning to TRBD1. The CDR3 contains 16 residues. The trim removed 2 bases at V and 3 bases at J, leaving 8 bases unmatched. CDR1 is MNHEY and CDR2 is SMNVEV in the germline V gene (reference sequence). For the CDR3, the DNA is TGTGCCAGCAGTTTAAGTAGGACAGGGGCGCGCTACGAGCAGTACTTC. It codes for CASSLSRTGARYEQYF.

The chain joins TRBV4-1 to TRBJ2-5; no reliable D call. The germline gives CDR1 MGHRA, CDR2 YSYEKL. The CDR3 has 13 residues. V was pared by 1 base and J by 5 bases, with 8 bases between. CDR3 DNA: TGCGCCAGCAGCCAAGTCTCCAGGGAGACCCAGTACTTC. The encoded protein is CASSQVSRETQYF.